The source of this T cell receptor (beta chain) is a study of cytotoxic CD8 clonotypes in ibrutinib-treated CLL. General study points: In sustained-remission versus progressing patients, sampling times differed.

Trimming left V 3 bases short and J 3 bases short, with 9 bases between. CDR1 is MDHEN, CDR2 SYDVKM, per germline. The length of the CDR3 is 14 residues. Turning to this clone: Its antigen is undetermined.

The repertoire was sequenced with immunoSEQ multiplex PCR; TCRdb's copy has only in-frame clones and lacks some. The sample has more than 110,000 clones, 80% seen once. The sequence was collected from a human donor with chronic lymphocytic leukemia. Specimen: PBMCs, collected after 36 months of ibrutinib treatment. This chain uses TRBV28 with TRBJ1-5; unclear D gene. CDR3 in amino acids: CASSFLLLNQPQHF. The CDR3 DNA reads as TGTGCCAGCAGTTTCCTCTTACTCAATCAGCCCCAGCATTTT.